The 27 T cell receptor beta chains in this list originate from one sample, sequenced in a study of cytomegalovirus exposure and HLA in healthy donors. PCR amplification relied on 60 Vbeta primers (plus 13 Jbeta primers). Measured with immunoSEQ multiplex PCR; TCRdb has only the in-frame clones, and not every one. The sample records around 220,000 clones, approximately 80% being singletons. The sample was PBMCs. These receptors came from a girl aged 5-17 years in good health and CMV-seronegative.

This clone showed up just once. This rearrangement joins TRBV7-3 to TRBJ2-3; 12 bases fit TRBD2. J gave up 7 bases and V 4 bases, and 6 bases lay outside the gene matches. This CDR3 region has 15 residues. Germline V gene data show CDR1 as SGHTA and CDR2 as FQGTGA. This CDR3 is CASSSLAGGLNTQYF. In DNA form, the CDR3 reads TGTGCCAGCAGCTCCCTAGCGGGGGGGCTAAATACGCAGTATTTT.

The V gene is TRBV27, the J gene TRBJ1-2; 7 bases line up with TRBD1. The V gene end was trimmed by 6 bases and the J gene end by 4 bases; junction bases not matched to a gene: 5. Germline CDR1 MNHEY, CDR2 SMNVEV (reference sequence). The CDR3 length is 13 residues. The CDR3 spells CASSWDRSYGYTF. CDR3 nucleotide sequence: TGTGCCAGCAGCTGGGACAGAAGCTATGGCTACACCTTC.

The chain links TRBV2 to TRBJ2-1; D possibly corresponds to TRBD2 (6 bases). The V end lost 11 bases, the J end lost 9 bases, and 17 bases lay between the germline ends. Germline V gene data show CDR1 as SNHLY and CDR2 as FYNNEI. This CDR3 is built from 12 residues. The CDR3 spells CAGETSITEQFF. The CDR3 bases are TGTGCCGGAGAGACTAGTATCACTGAGCAGTTCTTC.

CDR3 loop: CATEGGSSSYEQYF. The CDR3 DNA reads as TGTGCGACCGAGGGGGGGTCCTCCTCCTACGAGCAGTACTTC. The chain employs TRBV10-3 and TRBJ2-7, with D possibly TRBD2 on 7 matching bases. Germline loops: CDR1 ENHRY, CDR2 SYGVKD. CDR3 length equals 14 residues.

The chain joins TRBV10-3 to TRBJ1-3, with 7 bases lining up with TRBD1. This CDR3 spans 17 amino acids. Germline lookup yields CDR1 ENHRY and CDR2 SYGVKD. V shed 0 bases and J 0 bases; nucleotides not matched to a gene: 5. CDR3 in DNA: TGTGCCATCAGTGAGTCCACAGGGGCAAGCTCTGGAAACACCATATATTTT. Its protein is CAISESTGASSGNTIYF.

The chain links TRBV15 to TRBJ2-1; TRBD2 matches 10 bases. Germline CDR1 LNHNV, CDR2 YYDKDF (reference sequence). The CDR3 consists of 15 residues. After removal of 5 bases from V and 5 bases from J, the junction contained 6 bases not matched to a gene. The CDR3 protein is CATSRGLADDNEQFF. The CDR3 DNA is TGTGCCACCAGCCGCGGACTAGCGGACGACAATGAGCAGTTCTTC.

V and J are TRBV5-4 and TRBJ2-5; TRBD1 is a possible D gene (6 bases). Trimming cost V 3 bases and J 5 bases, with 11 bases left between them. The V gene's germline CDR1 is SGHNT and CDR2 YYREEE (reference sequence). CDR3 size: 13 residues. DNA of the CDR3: TGTGCCAGCAGCTCCGCAGGGGTGGAGACCCAGTACTTC. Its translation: CASSSAGVETQYF.

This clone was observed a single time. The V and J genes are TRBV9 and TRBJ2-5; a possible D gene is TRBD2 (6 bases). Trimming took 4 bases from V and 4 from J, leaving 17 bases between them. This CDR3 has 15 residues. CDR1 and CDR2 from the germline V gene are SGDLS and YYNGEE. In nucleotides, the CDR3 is TGTGCCAGCAGCCCATCCCACGGGAGTGGAGAGACCCAGTACTTC. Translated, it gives CASSPSHGSGETQYF.

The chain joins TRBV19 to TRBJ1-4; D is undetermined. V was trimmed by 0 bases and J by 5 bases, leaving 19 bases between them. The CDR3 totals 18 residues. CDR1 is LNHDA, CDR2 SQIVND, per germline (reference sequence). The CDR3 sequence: CASSIDLYGMRPNEKLFF. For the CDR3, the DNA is TGTGCCAGTAGTATAGATCTATACGGGATGAGGCCAAATGAAAAACTGTTTTTT.

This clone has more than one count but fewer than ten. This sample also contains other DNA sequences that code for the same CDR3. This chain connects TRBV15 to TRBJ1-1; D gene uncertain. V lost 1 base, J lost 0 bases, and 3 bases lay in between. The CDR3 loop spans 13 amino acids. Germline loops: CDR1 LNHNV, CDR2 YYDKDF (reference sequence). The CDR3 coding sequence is TGTGCCACCAGCAGAGCAGTGAACACTGAAGCTTTCTTT. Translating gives CATSRAVNTEAFF.

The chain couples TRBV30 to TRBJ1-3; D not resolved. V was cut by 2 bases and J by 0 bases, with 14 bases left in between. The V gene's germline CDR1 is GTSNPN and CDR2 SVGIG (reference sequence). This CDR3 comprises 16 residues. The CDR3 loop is CAWSISFLGSGNTIYF. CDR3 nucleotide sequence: TGTGCCTGGAGTATCTCGTTCCTCGGCTCTGGAAACACCATATATTTT.

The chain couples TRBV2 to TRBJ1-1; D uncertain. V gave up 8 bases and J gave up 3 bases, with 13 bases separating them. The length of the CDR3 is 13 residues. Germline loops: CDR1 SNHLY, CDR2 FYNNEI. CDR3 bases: TGTGCCAGCGGAGGGAGTGGTGACACTGAAGCTTTCTTT. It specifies CASGGSGDTEAFF.

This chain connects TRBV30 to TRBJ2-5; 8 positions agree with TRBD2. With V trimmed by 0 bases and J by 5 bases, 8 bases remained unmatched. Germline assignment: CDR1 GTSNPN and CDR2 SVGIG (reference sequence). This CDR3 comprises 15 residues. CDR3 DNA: TGTGCCTGGAGTGTACGGAGGGGACTAGGGGAGACCCAGTACTTC. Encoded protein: CAWSVRRGLGETQYF.

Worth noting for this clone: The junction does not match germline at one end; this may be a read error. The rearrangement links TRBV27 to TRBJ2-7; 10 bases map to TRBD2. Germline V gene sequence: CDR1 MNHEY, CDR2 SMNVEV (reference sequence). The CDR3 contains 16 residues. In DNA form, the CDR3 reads TGTGCCACCAGTCTCGTCCCTAGCGGGGGCTCCTACGAGCAGTACTTC. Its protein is CATSLVPSGGSYEQYF.

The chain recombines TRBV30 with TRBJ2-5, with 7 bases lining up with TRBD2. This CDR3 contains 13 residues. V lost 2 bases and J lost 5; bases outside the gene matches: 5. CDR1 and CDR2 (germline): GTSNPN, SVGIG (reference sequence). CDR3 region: CAWSIGLEETQYF. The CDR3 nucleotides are TGTGCCTGGAGTATCGGACTAGAGGAGACCCAGTACTTC.

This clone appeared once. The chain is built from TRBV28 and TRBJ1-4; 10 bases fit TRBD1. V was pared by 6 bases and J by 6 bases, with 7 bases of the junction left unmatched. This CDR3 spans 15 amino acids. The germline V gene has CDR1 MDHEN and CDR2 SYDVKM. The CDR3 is CASSLTGGRYEKLFF. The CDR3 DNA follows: TGTGCCAGCAGCCTGACAGGGGGCCGATATGAAAAACTGTTTTTT.

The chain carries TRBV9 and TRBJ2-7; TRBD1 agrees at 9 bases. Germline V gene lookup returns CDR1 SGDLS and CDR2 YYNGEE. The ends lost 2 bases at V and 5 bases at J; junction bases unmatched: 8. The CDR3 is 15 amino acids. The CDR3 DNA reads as TGTGCCAGCAGCGTTGGGACAGGGTCGTCCCACGAGCAGTACTTC. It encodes CASSVGTGSSHEQYF.

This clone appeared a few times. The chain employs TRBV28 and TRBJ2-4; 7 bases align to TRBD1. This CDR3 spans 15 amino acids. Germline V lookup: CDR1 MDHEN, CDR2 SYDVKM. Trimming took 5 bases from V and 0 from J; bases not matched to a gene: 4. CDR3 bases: TGTGCCAGCAGTCCACAGGGGATAGCCAAAAACATTCAGTACTTC. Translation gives CASSPQGIAKNIQYF.

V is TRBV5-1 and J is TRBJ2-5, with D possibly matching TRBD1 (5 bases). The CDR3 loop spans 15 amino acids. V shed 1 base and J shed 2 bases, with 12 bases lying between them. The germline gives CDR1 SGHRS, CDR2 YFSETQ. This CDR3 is CASSLQGSGQETQYF. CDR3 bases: TGCGCCAGCAGCTTGCAGGGTTCCGGACAAGAGACCCAGTACTTC.

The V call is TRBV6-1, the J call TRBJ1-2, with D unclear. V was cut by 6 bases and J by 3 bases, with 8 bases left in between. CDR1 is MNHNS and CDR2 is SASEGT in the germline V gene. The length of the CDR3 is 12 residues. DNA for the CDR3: TGTGCCAGCAGGGGCTGGGACTATGGCTACACCTTC. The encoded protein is CASRGWDYGYTF.

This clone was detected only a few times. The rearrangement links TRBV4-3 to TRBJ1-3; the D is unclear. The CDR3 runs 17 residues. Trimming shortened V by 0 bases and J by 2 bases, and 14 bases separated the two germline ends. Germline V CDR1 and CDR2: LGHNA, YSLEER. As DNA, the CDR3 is TGCGCCAGCAGCCAAGAAGGCTTGGGGAGGGCTGGAAACACCATATATTTT. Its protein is CASSQEGLGRAGNTIYF.

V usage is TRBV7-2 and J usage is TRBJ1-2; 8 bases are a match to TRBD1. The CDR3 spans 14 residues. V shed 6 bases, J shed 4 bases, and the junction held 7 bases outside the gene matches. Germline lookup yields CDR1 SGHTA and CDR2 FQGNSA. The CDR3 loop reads CASRARGLGYGYTF. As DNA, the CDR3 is TGTGCCAGCAGGGCCAGGGGGCTCGGCTATGGCTACACCTTC.

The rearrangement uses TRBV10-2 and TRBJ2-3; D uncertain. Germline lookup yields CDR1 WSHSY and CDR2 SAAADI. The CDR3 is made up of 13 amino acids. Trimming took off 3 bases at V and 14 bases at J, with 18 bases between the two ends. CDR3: CASSDGQESRRYF. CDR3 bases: TGCGCCAGCAGTGATGGTCAGGAATCACGACGGTATTTT.

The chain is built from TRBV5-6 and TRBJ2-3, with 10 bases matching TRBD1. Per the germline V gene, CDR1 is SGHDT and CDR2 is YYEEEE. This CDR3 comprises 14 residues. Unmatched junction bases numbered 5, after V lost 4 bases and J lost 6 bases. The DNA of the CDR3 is TGTGCCAGCAGCCCCGGGACAGGGGATGATACGCAGTATTTT. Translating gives CASSPGTGDDTQYF.

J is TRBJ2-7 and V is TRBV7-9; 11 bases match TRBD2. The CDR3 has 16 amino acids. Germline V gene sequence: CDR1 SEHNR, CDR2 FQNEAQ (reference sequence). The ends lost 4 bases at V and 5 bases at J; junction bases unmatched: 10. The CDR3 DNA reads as TGTGCCAGCAGCTCGGGACTAGCGGCTGTACACGACGAGCAGTACTTC. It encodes CASSSGLAAVHDEQYF.

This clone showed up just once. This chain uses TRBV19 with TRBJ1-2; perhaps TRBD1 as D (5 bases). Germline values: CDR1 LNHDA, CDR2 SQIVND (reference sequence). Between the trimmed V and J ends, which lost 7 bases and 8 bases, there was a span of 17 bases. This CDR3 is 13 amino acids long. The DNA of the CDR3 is TGTGCCAGTAACTCCTTCCGGGGACTAGGCTACACCTTC. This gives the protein CASNSFRGLGYTF.

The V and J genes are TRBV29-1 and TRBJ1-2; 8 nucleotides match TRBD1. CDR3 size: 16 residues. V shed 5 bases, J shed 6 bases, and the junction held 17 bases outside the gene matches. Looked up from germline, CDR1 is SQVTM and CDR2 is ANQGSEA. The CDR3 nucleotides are TGCAGCGTTAAACCTGTCGTGGACAGGGAGGTACATGGCTACACCTTC. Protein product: CSVKPVVDREVHGYTF. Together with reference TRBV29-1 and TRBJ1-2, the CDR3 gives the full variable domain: SAVISQKPSRDICQRGTSLTIQCQVDSQVTMMFWYRQQPGQSLTLIATANQGSEATYESGFVIDKFPISRPNLTFSTLTVSNMSPEDSSIYLCSVKPVVDREVHGYTFGSGTRLTVV.